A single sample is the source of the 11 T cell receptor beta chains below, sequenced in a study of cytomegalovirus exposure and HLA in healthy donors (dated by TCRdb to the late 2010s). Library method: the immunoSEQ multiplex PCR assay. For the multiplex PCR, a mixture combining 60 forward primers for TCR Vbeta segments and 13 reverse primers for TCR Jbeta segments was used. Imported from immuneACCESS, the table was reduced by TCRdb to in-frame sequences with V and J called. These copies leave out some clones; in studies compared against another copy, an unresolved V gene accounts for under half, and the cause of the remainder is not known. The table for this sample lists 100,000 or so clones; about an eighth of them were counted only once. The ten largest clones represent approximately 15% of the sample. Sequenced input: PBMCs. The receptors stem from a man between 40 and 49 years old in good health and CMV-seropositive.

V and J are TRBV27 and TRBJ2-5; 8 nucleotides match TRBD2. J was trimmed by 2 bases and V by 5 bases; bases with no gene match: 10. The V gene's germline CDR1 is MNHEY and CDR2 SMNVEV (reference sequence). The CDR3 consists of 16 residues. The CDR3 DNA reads TGTGCCAGCAGTCCAACGGGGATAGCGGGACAAGAGACCCAGTACTTC. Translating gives CASSPTGIAGQETQYF.

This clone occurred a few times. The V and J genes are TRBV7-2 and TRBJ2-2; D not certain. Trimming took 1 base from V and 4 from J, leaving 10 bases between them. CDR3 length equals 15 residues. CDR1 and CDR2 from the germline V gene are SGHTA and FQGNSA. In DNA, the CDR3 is TGTGCCAGCAGCTTAGGGCTAGTGGGCACCGGGGAGCTGTTTTTT. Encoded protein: CASSLGLVGTGELFF.

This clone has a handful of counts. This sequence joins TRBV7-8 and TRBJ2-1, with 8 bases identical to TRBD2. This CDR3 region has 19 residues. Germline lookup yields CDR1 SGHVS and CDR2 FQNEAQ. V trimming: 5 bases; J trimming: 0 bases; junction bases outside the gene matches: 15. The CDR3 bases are TGTGCCAGCAGCCCCAGGCGGCTAGCGGGTCATAGCTCCTACAATGAGCAGTTCTTC. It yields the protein CASSPRRLAGHSSYNEQFF.

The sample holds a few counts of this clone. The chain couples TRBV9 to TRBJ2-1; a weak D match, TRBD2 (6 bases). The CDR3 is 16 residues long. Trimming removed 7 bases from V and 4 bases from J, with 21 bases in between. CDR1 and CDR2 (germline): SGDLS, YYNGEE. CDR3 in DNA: TGTGCCAGCTCCCCCCCGATAGCGGAAAATTACAATGAGCAGTTCTTC. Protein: CASSPPIAENYNEQFF.

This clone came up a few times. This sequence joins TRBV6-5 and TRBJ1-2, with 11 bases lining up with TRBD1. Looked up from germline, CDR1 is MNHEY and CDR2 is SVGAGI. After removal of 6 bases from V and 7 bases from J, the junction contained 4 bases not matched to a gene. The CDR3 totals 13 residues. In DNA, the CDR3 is TGTGCCAGCAGGGACAGGGGGCGCGTTGGCTACACCTTC. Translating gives CASRDRGRVGYTF.

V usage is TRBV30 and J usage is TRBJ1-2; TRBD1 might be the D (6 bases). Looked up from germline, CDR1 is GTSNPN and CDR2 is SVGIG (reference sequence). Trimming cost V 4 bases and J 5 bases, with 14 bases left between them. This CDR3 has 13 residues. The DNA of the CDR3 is TGTGCCTGGACAACAGGGTATTCATATGGCTACACCTTC. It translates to CAWTTGYSYGYTF.

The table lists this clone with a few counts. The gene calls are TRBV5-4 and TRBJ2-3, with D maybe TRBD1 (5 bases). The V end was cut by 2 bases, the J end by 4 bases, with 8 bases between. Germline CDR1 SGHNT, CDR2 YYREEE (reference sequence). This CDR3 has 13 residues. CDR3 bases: TGTGCCAGCAGCTTCCAGGGTTCAGATACGCAGTATTTT. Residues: CASSFQGSDTQYF.

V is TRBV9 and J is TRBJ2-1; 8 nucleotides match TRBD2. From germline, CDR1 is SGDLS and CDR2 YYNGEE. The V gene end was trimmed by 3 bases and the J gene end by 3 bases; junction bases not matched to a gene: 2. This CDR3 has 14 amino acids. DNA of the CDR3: TGTGCCAGCAGCGCGGGACTAGGCTACAATGAGCAGTTCTTC. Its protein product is CASSAGLGYNEQFF.

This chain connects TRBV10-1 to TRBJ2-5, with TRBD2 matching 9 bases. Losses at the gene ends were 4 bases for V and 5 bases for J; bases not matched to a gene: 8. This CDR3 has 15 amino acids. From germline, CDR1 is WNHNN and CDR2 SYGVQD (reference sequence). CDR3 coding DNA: TGCGCCAGCAGTGTGGGACTAGCAAGTGGGGAGACCCAGTACTTC. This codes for CASSVGLASGETQYF.

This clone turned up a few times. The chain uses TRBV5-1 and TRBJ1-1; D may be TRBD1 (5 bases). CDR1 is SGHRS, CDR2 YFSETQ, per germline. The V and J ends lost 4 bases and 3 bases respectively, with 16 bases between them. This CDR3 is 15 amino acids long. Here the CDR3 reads CASSALVGPDTEAFF. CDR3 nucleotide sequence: TGCGCCAGCAGCGCTTTAGTGGGGCCTGACACTGAAGCTTTCTTT.

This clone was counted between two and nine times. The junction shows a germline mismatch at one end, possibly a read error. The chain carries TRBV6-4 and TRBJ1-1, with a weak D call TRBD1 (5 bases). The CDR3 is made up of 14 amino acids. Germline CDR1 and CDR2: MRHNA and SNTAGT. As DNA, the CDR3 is TGTGCCAGCAGTGCAAGGGGCGAGTTCACTAAAGCTTTCTTT. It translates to CASSARGEFTKAFF.